This TCR beta chain was observed in a study of T cells in Graves' hyperthyroidism and ophthalmopathy. The germline V gene has CDR1 LGHNA and CDR2 YNFKEQ. This CDR3 has 15 amino acids. The trim removed 3 bases at V and 7 bases at J, leaving 9 bases unmatched. RNA transcripts provided the source from which TCR beta CDR3 regions were amplified. HTBI primers were the set used in a first-round RT-PCR of the TCR CDR3. TCRdb ran MiXCR on the multiplex PCR reads and lists one entry per CDR3 protein. Of around 700,000 distinct CDR3 sequences in the sample, about 35% were seen once. The chain carries TRBV4-2 and TRBJ1-5; 7 nucleotides line up with TRBD1. The receptor's source is a middle-aged woman with Graves' hyperthyroidism. Sequencing was carried out using blood. As DNA, the CDR3 is TGTGCCAGCAGCCATGACAGGGCCCCGGGGCAGCCCCAGCATTTT. It encodes CASSHDRAPGQPQHF.